These T cell receptor beta chains were read from a single sample in a study of T cells in Graves' hyperthyroidism and ophthalmopathy. TCRdb independently ran MiXCR on the multiplex PCR reads; one entry per CDR3 protein. The repertoire holds around 800,000 distinct CDR3 sequences, 35% to 40% seen once, with around 10% in the top ten. Sequencing was done on a sample of blood. The receptors originated from a man aged 18 to 30 with Graves' hyperthyroidism. The CDR3 runs from the conserved cysteine through the conserved F or W. A D gene is named only where the DNA matches it firmly. A clone size is listed for some rows: how often the clone was seen (once, few, many), or a class if it is expanded.

clone_size: many
v_call: TRBV10-2
j_call: TRBJ1-5
d_call: -
cdr3_aa: CASSESNSRPQHF
cdr3_nt: TGCGCCAGCAGTGAGTCAAACTCGAGACCCCAGCATTTT

clone_size: -
v_call: TRBV15
j_call: TRBJ2-5
d_call: -
cdr3_aa: CATSSPSPMGGQETQYF
cdr3_nt: TGTGCCACCAGCAGCCCCTCACCCATGGGGGGCCAAGAGACCCAGTACTTC

clone_size: many
v_call: TRBV15
j_call: TRBJ1-5
d_call: -
cdr3_aa: CATSRGRGASGDNQPQHF
cdr3_nt: TGTGCCACCAGCAGAGGCCGGGGTGCTTCAGGGGACAATCAGCCCCAGCATTTT

clone_size: -
v_call: TRBV7-2
j_call: TRBJ2-7
d_call: TRBD2
cdr3_aa: CASSLAPGTSGGYEQYF
cdr3_nt: TGTGCCAGCAGCTTAGCGCCCGGGACTAGCGGGGGTTACGAGCAGTACTTC

clone_size: -
v_call: TRBV5-8
j_call: TRBJ2-7
d_call: TRBD1
cdr3_aa: CASSSPDRGISYEQYF
cdr3_nt: TGTGCCAGCAGCTCCCCGGACAGGGGAATCTCCTACGAGCAGTACTTC

clone_size: -
v_call: TRBV14
j_call: TRBJ2-5
d_call: TRBD2
cdr3_aa: CASSLMAGEGETQYF
cdr3_nt: TGTGCCAGCAGCCTTATGGCGGGAGAAGGGGAGACCCAGTACTTC

clone_size: many
v_call: TRBV9
j_call: TRBJ1-3
d_call: -
cdr3_aa: CASSVGSISGNTIYF
cdr3_nt: TGTGCCAGCAGCGTAGGCAGCATCTCTGGAAACACCATATATTTT

clone_size: few
v_call: TRBV6-5
j_call: TRBJ2-7
d_call: TRBD1
cdr3_aa: CASTGTENEQYF
cdr3_nt: TGTGCCAGCACCGGGACAGAAAACGAGCAGTACTTC

clone_size: many
v_call: TRBV7-8
j_call: TRBJ1-5
d_call: -
cdr3_aa: CASSRHLQPQHF
cdr3_nt: TGTGCCAGCAGCAGACACCTTCAGCCCCAGCATTTT

clone_size: many
v_call: TRBV5-1
j_call: TRBJ1-1
d_call: -
cdr3_aa: CASSRGLDTEAFF
cdr3_nt: TGCGCCAGCAGCCGGGGGCTCGACACTGAAGCTTTCTTT

clone_size: many
v_call: TRBV2
j_call: TRBJ2-6
d_call: -
cdr3_aa: CASRQGANVLTF
cdr3_nt: TGTGCCAGCAGGCAGGGGGCCAACGTCCTGACTTTC

clone_size: few
v_call: TRBV12-3/TRBV12-4
j_call: TRBJ2-5
d_call: TRBD1
cdr3_aa: CASSFYPAGTVQETQYF
cdr3_nt: TGTGCCAGCAGTTTCTACCCTGCCGGGACAGTTCAAGAGACCCAGTACTTC

clone_size: -
v_call: TRBV6-1
j_call: TRBJ1-1
d_call: -
cdr3_aa: CASSEAGQGRTEAFF
cdr3_nt: TGTGCCAGCAGTGAAGCAGGGCAGGGGCGGACTGAAGCTTTCTTT

clone_size: -
v_call: TRBV25-1
j_call: TRBJ1-1
d_call: -
cdr3_aa: CASRDRGGGTEAFF
cdr3_nt: TGTGCCAGCAGAGATAGGGGGGGTGGCACTGAAGCTTTCTTT

clone_size: -
v_call: TRBV7-2
j_call: TRBJ1-1
d_call: -
cdr3_aa: CASSLFLASTEAFF
cdr3_nt: TGTGCCAGCAGCTTATTCTTGGCGAGCACTGAAGCTTTCTTT

clone_size: few
v_call: TRBV20-1
j_call: TRBJ2-7
d_call: TRBD1
cdr3_aa: CSAYRDRVSYEQYF
cdr3_nt: TGCAGTGCTTATAGGGACAGGGTCTCCTACGAGCAGTACTTC

clone_size: many
v_call: TRBV7-9
j_call: TRBJ2-7
d_call: -
cdr3_aa: CASSSPPTLYEQYF
cdr3_nt: TGTGCCAGCAGCTCCCCGCCAACACTCTACGAGCAGTACTTC

clone_size: few
v_call: TRBV19
j_call: TRBJ2-5
d_call: TRBD2
cdr3_aa: CASSSGGQPYQETQYF
cdr3_nt: TGTGCCAGCAGCTCGGGGGGGCAGCCCTACCAAGAGACCCAGTACTTC

clone_size: few
v_call: TRBV3-1
j_call: TRBJ1-6
d_call: TRBD1
cdr3_aa: CASGDRNNSPLHF
cdr3_nt: TGTGCCAGTGGGGACAGGAATAATTCACCCCTCCACTTT

clone_size: -
v_call: TRBV12-3/TRBV12-4
j_call: TRBJ1-3
d_call: -
cdr3_aa: CASSLARQTGNTIYF
cdr3_nt: TGTGCCAGCAGTTTAGCGCGACAGACTGGAAACACCATATATTTT

clone_size: many
v_call: TRBV29-1
j_call: TRBJ2-7
d_call: TRBD2
cdr3_aa: CSVPRGEGTYEQYF
cdr3_nt: TGCAGCGTTCCCCGGGGGGAGGGCACCTACGAGCAGTACTTC

clone_size: -
v_call: TRBV29-1
j_call: TRBJ2-7
d_call: TRBD2
cdr3_aa: CSVVLAGDYEQYF
cdr3_nt: TGCAGCGTTGTACTAGCGGGAGACTACGAGCAGTACTTC

clone_size: few
v_call: TRBV5-1
j_call: TRBJ1-6
d_call: TRBD1
cdr3_aa: CASSLVTGANSPLHF
cdr3_nt: TGCGCCAGCAGCTTGGTCACAGGGGCAAATTCACCCCTCCACTTT

clone_size: many
v_call: TRBV29-1
j_call: TRBJ2-6
d_call: -
cdr3_aa: CSVPSGANVLTF
cdr3_nt: TGCAGCGTTCCTTCTGGGGCCAACGTCCTGACTTTC

clone_size: many
v_call: TRBV19
j_call: TRBJ1-6
d_call: -
cdr3_aa: CASSMSGDNSPLHF
cdr3_nt: TGTGCCAGTAGTATGTCCGGAGATAATTCACCCCTCCACTTT

clone_size: many
v_call: TRBV24-1
j_call: TRBJ2-7
d_call: TRBD1
cdr3_aa: CATSRQGESEQYF
cdr3_nt: TGTGCCACCAGTCGACAGGGCGAGAGTGAGCAGTACTTC

clone_size: few
v_call: TRBV7-2
j_call: TRBJ1-1
d_call: -
cdr3_aa: CASSFHRNTEAFF
cdr3_nt: TGTGCCAGCAGCTTTCACAGAAACACTGAAGCTTTCTTT

clone_size: -
v_call: TRBV5-1
j_call: TRBJ2-7
d_call: TRBD1
cdr3_aa: CASSPRTGSSGWYEQYF
cdr3_nt: TGCGCCAGCAGCCCCCGGACAGGGTCGTCGGGATGGTACGAGCAGTACTTC

clone_size: -
v_call: TRBV19
j_call: TRBJ1-2
d_call: TRBD1
cdr3_aa: CASRTSGGDYGYTF
cdr3_nt: TGTGCCAGCAGGACCTCAGGGGGCGACTATGGCTACACCTTC

clone_size: few
v_call: TRBV12-3/TRBV12-4
j_call: TRBJ2-3
d_call: -
cdr3_aa: CASGGADTQYF
cdr3_nt: TGTGCCAGTGGCGGGGCAGATACGCAGTATTTT

clone_size: many
v_call: TRBV2
j_call: TRBJ1-1
d_call: -
cdr3_aa: CASYGGGDTEAFF
cdr3_nt: TGTGCCAGCTACGGAGGAGGCGACACTGAAGCTTTCTTT

clone_size: many
v_call: TRBV25-1
j_call: TRBJ1-4
d_call: -
cdr3_aa: CATQGLDNEKLFF
cdr3_nt: TGTGCCACCCAGGGTCTTGATAATGAAAAACTGTTTTTT

clone_size: many
v_call: TRBV5-1
j_call: TRBJ2-6
d_call: -
cdr3_aa: CASSTRSGGANVLTF
cdr3_nt: TGCGCCAGCAGCACAAGGTCGGGCGGGGCCAACGTCCTGACTTTC

clone_size: -
v_call: TRBV9
j_call: TRBJ1-2
d_call: TRBD1
cdr3_aa: CASSPLSTGTNYGYTF
cdr3_nt: TGTGCCAGCAGTCCCCTCTCGACAGGGACTAACTATGGCTACACCTTC

clone_size: -
v_call: TRBV29-1
j_call: TRBJ1-3
d_call: TRBD1
cdr3_aa: CSVLGQVNTIYF
cdr3_nt: TGCAGCGTGCTGGGACAGGTGAACACCATATATTTT

clone_size: few
v_call: TRBV6-5
j_call: TRBJ1-2
d_call: -
cdr3_aa: CASSYSGTGGSYTF
cdr3_nt: TGTGCCAGCAGTTACTCGGGAACCGGGGGAAGCTACACCTTC

clone_size: -
v_call: TRBV20-1
j_call: TRBJ2-7
d_call: -
cdr3_aa: CSAEQGGGSSYEQYF
cdr3_nt: TGCAGTGCGGAGCAGGGAGGGGGAAGCTCCTACGAGCAGTACTTC

clone_size: -
v_call: TRBV6-4
j_call: TRBJ1-1
d_call: TRBD1
cdr3_aa: CASRLGQGATEAFF
cdr3_nt: TGTGCCAGCAGGCTCGGACAGGGGGCTACTGAAGCTTTCTTT

clone_size: -
v_call: TRBV19
j_call: TRBJ2-7
d_call: TRBD2
cdr3_aa: CARETSGRNEQYF
cdr3_nt: TGTGCCAGGGAAACTAGCGGGAGGAACGAGCAGTACTTC

clone_size: many
v_call: TRBV5-6
j_call: TRBJ1-1
d_call: TRBD1
cdr3_aa: CASSYQGAEAFF
cdr3_nt: TGTGCCAGCAGCTACCAGGGGGCTGAAGCTTTCTTT

clone_size: many
v_call: TRBV29-1
j_call: TRBJ1-1
d_call: -
cdr3_aa: CSVPPGATITEAFF
cdr3_nt: TGCAGCGTTCCCCCCGGGGCTACTATCACTGAAGCTTTCTTT

clone_size: -
v_call: TRBV12-3/TRBV12-4
j_call: TRBJ1-2
d_call: TRBD1
cdr3_aa: CASSTTGGWVGYTF
cdr3_nt: TGTGCCAGCAGTACTACAGGGGGTTGGGTTGGCTACACCTTC

clone_size: -
v_call: TRBV2
j_call: TRBJ1-1
d_call: -
cdr3_aa: CASSPAAGEAFF
cdr3_nt: TGTGCCAGCTCACCGGCGGCAGGAGAAGCTTTCTTT

clone_size: -
v_call: TRBV2
j_call: TRBJ2-2
d_call: -
cdr3_aa: CARLARGEPYTGELFF
cdr3_nt: TGTGCCCGCCTAGCCAGGGGGGAACCTTACACCGGGGAGCTGTTTTTT

clone_size: -
v_call: TRBV7-9
j_call: TRBJ2-2
d_call: -
cdr3_aa: CASSLNGRLHTGELFF
cdr3_nt: TGTGCCAGCAGCTTGAATGGCCGACTCCACACCGGGGAGCTGTTTTTT

clone_size: few
v_call: TRBV5-1
j_call: TRBJ2-7
d_call: TRBD1
cdr3_aa: CASSNPDRGGYEQYF
cdr3_nt: TGCGCCAGCAGCAACCCGGACAGGGGGGGCTACGAGCAGTACTTC

clone_size: many
v_call: TRBV14
j_call: TRBJ1-1
d_call: TRBD1
cdr3_aa: CASSPRQGSTEAFF
cdr3_nt: TGTGCCAGCAGCCCTAGACAGGGGAGCACTGAAGCTTTCTTT

clone_size: many
v_call: TRBV7-9
j_call: TRBJ2-5
d_call: -
cdr3_aa: CASSSGTAAGETQYF
cdr3_nt: TGTGCCAGCAGCTCCGGGACGGCGGCAGGAGAGACCCAGTACTTC

clone_size: few
v_call: TRBV5-1
j_call: TRBJ1-4
d_call: -
cdr3_aa: CASSLGPADEKLFF
cdr3_nt: TGCGCCAGCAGCTTGGGTCCGGCAGACGAAAAACTGTTTTTT

clone_size: few
v_call: TRBV5-4
j_call: TRBJ1-3
d_call: TRBD1
cdr3_aa: CASSSNAGGVSGNTIYF
cdr3_nt: TGTGCCAGCAGTTCGAATGCAGGGGGCGTCTCTGGAAACACCATATATTTT

clone_size: few
v_call: TRBV7-9
j_call: TRBJ2-7
d_call: -
cdr3_aa: CASSFKTDYEQYF
cdr3_nt: TGTGCCAGCAGCTTTAAAACAGACTACGAGCAGTACTTC

clone_size: -
v_call: TRBV2
j_call: TRBJ1-2
d_call: -
cdr3_aa: CASRPGSGGGYTF
cdr3_nt: TGTGCCAGCAGACCCGGGTCCGGCGGTGGCTACACCTTC

clone_size: many
v_call: TRBV29-1
j_call: TRBJ1-5
d_call: TRBD1
cdr3_aa: CSIQGARDQPQHF
cdr3_nt: TGCAGCATACAGGGGGCGCGTGATCAGCCCCAGCATTTT

clone_size: -
v_call: TRBV4-3
j_call: TRBJ1-6
d_call: -
cdr3_aa: CASSQDTRQGWSPLHF
cdr3_nt: TGCGCCAGCAGCCAAGACACTCGCCAGGGGTGGTCACCCCTCCACTTT